Described below is a single T cell receptor beta chain sequence and its context. Its antigen remains unidentified. This entry comes from a study of beta chain features in type 1 diabetes. The overall study: Regarding age, gender and cell yields, patients proved similar to healthy donors. Sorted cell examination encompassed roughly 110,000,000 cells across all samples.

Since all of the isolated RNA was reverse transcribed, expressed TCRB transcripts were what got sequenced. Clones were sequenced by immunoSEQ multiplex PCR, and TCRdb holds only the in-frame ones, with some missing. The sample lists approximately 360,000 clones; roughly 12% were seen once. General study points: PCR may have favored shorter templates equally in patients and controls. In all four CD4+ subsets, TCRB CDR3 length was significantly, moderately reduced in type 1 diabetes. Because the template was cDNA, high-expressing cells might be over-represented.

V was pared by 3 bases and J by 2 bases, with 8 bases between. This CDR3 spans 14 amino acids. Germline values: CDR1 LNHDA, CDR2 SQIVND (reference sequence). The source is a woman under 30 with type 1 diabetes. The rearrangement links TRBV19 to TRBJ2-1; weak D call: TRBD2 (5 bases). Sequenced material: naive CD4+ T cells from blood. CDR3 DNA: TGTGCCAGTAGTATCCGGGGAGCCTACAATGAGCAGTTCTTC. Translated: CASSIRGAYNEQFF. Drawing the rest from reference TRBV19 and TRBJ2-1, the complete variable domain is DGGITQSPKYLFRKEGQNVTLSCEQNLNHDAMYWYRQDPGQGLRLIYYSQIVNDFQKGDIAEGYSVSREKKESFPLTVTSAQKNPTAFYLCASSIRGAYNEQFFGPGTRLTVL.